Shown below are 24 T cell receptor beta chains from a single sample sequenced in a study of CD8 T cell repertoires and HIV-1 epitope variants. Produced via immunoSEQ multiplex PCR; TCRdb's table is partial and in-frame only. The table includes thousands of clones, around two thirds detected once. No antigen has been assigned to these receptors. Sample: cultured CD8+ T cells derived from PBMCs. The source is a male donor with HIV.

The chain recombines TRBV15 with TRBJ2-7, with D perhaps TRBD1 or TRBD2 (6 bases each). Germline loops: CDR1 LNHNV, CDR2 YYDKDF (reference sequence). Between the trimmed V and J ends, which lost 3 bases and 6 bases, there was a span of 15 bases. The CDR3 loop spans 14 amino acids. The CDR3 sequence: CATSSARGPIEQYF. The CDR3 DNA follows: TGTGCCACCAGCAGTGCCCGGGGGCCGATCGAGCAGTACTTC.

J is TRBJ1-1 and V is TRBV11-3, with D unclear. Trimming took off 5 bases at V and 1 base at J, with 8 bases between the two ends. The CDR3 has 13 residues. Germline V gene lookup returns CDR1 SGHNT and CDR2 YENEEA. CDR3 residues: CASSPSANTEAFF. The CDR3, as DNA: TGTGCCAGCAGCCCCTCGGCGAACACTGAAGCTTTCTTT.

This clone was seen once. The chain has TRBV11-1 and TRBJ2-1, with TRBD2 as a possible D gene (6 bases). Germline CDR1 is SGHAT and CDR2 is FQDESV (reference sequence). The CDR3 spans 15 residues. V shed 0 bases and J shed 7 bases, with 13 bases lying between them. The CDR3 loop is CASSLARLARNEQFF. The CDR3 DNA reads TGTGCCAGCAGCTTAGCTAGGCTAGCGAGGAATGAGCAGTTCTTC. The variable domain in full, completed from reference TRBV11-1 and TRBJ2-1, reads EAEVAQSPRYKITEKSQAVAFWCDPISGHATLYWYRQILGQGPELLVQFQDESVVDDSQLPKDRFSAERLKGVDSTLKIQPAELGDSAMYLCASSLARLARNEQFFGPGTRLTVL.

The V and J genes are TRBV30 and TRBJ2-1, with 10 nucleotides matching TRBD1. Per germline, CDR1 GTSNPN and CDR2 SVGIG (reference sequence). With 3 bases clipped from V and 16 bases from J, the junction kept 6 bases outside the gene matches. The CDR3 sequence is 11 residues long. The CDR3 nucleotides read TGTGCCTGGAGCAGCGGGACAGGGGATTTCTTC. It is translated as CAWSSGTGDFF.

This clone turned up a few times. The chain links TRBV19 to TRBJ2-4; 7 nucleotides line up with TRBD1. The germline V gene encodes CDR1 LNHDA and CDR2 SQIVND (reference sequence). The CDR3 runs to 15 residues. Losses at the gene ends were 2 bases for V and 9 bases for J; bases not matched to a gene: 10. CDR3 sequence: CASSISDRALGIQYF. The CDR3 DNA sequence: TGTGCCAGTAGTATAAGCGACAGGGCGTTGGGCATTCAGTACTTC.

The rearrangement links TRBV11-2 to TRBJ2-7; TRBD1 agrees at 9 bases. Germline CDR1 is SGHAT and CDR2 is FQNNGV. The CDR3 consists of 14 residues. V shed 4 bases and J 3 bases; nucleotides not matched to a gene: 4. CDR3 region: CASSSPGQGYEQYF. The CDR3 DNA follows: TGTGCCAGCAGCTCACCGGGACAGGGCTACGAGCAGTACTTC.

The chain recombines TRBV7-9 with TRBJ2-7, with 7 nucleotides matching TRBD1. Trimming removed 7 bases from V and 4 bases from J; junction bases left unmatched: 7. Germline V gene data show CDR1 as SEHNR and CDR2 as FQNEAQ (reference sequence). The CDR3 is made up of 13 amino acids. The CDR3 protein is CASTTWDRYEQYF. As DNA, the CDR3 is TGTGCCAGCACCACTTGGGACAGATACGAGCAGTACTTC.

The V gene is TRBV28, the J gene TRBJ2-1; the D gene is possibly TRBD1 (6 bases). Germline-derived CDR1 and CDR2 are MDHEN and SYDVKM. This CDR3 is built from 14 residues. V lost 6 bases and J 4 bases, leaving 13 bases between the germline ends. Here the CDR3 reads CASRRRDTYNEQFF. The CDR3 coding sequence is TGTGCCAGCAGGCGACGGGACACTTACAATGAGCAGTTCTTC. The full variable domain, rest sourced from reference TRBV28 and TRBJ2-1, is DVKVTQSSRYLVKRTGEKVFLECVQDMDHENMFWYRQDPGLGLRLIYFSYDVKMKEKGDIPEGYSVSREKKERFSLILESASTNQTSMYLCASRRRDTYNEQFFGPGTRLTVL.

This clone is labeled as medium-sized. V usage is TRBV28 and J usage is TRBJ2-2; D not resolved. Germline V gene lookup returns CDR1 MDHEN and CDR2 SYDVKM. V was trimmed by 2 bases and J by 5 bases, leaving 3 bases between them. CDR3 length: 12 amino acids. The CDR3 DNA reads TGTGCCAGCAGTTTAGAGACCGGGGAGCTGTTTTTT. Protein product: CASSLETGELFF.

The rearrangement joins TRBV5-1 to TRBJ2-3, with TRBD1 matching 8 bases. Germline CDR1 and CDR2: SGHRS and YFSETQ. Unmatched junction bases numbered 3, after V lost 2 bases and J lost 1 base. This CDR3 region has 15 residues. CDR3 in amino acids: CASSFGQGGTDTQYF. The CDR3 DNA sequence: TGCGCCAGCAGCTTTGGACAGGGAGGCACAGATACGCAGTATTTT.

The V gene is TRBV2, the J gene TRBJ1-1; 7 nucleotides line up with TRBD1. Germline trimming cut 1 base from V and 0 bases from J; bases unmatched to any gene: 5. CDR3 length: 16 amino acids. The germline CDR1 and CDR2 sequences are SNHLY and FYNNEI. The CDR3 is CASSEGQGGMNTEAFF. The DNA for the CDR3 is TGTGCCAGCAGTGAAGGGCAGGGGGGAATGAACACTGAAGCTTTCTTT. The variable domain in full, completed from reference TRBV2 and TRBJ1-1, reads EPEVTQTPSHQVTQMGQEVILRCVPISNHLYFYWYRQILGQKVEFLVSFYNNEISEKSEIFDDQFSVERPDGSNFTLKIRSTKLEDSAMYFCASSEGQGGMNTEAFFGQGTRLTVV.

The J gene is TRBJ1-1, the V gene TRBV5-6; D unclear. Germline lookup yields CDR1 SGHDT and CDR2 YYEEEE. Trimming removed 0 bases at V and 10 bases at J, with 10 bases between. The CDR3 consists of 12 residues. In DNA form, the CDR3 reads TGTGCCAGCAGCTTGGGTGGAGGTAGAGCTTTCTTT. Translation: CASSLGGGRAFF.

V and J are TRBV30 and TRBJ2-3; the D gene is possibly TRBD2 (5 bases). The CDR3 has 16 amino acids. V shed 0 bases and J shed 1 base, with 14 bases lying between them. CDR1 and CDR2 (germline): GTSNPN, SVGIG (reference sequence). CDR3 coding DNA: TGTGCCTGGAGTGTACAGCCGGGGTCCCGCACAGATACGCAGTATTTT. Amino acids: CAWSVQPGSRTDTQYF.

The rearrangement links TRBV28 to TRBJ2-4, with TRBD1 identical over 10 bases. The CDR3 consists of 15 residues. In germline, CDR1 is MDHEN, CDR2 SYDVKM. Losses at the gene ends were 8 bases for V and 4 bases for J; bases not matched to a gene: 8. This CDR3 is CASASGTGDKNIQYF. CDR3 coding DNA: TGTGCCAGCGCGTCCGGGACAGGGGATAAAAACATTCAGTACTTC.

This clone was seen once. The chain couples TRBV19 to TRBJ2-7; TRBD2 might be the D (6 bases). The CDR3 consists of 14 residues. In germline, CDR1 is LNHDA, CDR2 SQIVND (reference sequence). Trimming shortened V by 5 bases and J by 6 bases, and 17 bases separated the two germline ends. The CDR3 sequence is CASSPDPNGGEQYF. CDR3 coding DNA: TGTGCCAGTAGTCCCGACCCGAACGGGGGCGAGCAGTACTTC. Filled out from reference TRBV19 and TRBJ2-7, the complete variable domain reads DGGITQSPKYLFRKEGQNVTLSCEQNLNHDAMYWYRQDPGQGLRLIYYSQIVNDFQKGDIAEGYSVSREKKESFPLTVTSAQKNPTAFYLCASSPDPNGGEQYFGPGTRLTVT.

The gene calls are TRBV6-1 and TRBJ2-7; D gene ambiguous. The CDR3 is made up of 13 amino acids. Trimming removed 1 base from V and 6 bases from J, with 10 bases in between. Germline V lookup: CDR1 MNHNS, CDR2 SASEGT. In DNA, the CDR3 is TGTGCCAGCAGTGAAGGGGCCGGCCTCGAGCAGTACTTC. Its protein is CASSEGAGLEQYF.

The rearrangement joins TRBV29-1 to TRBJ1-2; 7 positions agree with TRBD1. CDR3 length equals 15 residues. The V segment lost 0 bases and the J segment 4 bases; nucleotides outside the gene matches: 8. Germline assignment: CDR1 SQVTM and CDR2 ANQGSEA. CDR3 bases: TGCAGCGTTGAAGATTCAGCAGGGGGAAGCTATGGCTACACCTTC. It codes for CSVEDSAGGSYGYTF.

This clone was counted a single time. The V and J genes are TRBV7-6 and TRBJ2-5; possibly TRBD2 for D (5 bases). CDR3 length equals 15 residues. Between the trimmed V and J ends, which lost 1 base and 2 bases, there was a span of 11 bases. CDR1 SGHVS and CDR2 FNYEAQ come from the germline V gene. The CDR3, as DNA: TGTGCCAGCAGCTTAGGAGTCGGGGAACAAGAGACCCAGTACTTC. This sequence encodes CASSLGVGEQETQYF. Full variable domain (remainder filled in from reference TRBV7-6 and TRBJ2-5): GAGVSQSPRYKVTKRGQDVALRCDPISGHVSLYWYRQALGQGPEFLTYFNYEAQQDKSGLPNDRFSAERPEGSISTLTIQRTEQRDSAMYRCASSLGVGEQETQYFGPGTRLLVL.

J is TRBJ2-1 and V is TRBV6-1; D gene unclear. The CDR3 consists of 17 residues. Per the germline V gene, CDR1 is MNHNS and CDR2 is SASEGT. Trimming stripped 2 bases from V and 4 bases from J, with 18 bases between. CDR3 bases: TGTGCCAGCAGTGAATGGGCCCCACCTATCACATACAATGAGCAGTTCTTC. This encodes CASSEWAPPITYNEQFF.

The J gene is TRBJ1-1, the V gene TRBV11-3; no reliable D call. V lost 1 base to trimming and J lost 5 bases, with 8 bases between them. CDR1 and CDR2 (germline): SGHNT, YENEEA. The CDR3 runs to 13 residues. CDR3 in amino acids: CASSLGGNTEAFF. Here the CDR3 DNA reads TGTGCCAGCAGCTTAGGGGGAAATACTGAAGCTTTCTTT.

CDR3 coding DNA: TGTGCCAGCACTACCCCCGACAGGGGGGAAGAGACCCAGTACTTC. Residues: CASTTPDRGEETQYF. The rearrangement joins TRBV28 to TRBJ2-5; 9 positions match TRBD1. The CDR3 extends over 15 amino acids. The J segment lost 3 bases and the V segment lost 7 bases, leaving 9 bases of the junction unmatched. The germline V gene has CDR1 MDHEN and CDR2 SYDVKM.

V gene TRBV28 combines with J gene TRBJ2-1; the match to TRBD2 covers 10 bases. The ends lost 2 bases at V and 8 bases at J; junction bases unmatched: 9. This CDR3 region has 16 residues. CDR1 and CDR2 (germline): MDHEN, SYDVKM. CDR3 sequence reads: CASSLRVAGGYDEQFF. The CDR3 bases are TGTGCCAGCAGTTTACGAGTAGCGGGAGGTTACGATGAGCAGTTCTTC.

The CDR3 here is CASIRTGDSNQPQHF. CDR3 in DNA: TGTGCCAGCATCCGGACAGGGGATAGCAATCAGCCCCAGCATTTT. This chain uses TRBV28 with TRBJ1-5; the match to TRBD1 covers 9 bases. The V gene end was trimmed by 7 bases and the J gene end by 0 bases; junction bases not matched to a gene: 4. Germline V gene sequence: CDR1 MDHEN, CDR2 SYDVKM. This CDR3 is built from 15 residues.

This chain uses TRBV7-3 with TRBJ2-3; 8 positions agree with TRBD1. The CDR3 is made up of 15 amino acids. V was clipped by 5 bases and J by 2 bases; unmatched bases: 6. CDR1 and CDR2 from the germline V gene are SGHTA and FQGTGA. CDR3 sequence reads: CASSPGQGNTDTQYF. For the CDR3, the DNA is TGTGCCAGCAGCCCAGGACAGGGCAACACAGATACGCAGTATTTT. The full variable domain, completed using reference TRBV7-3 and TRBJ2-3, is GAGVSQTPSNKVTEKGKYVELRCDPISGHTALYWYRQSLGQGPEFLIYFQGTGAADDSGLPNDRFFAVRPEGSVSTLKIQRTERGDSAVYLCASSPGQGNTDTQYFGPGTRLTVL.